This entry describes one T cell receptor (beta chain). Its antigen is currently unknown. This entry comes from a study of T-cell memory formation after mild COVID-19. Study details: Largely donor-specific sequence clusters came from a couple of donors.

Study conclusions and caveats: Clones contracting across day 15 to 85 had a balanced CD4/CD8 profile; later expanding clones leaned CD4+.

After 5'RACE with constant-segment primers, TCR alpha and TCR beta cDNA libraries carrying sample barcodes and UMIs were obtained. TCRdb called the 5' RACE reads again in MiXCR, with one record for every CDR3 protein. The sample holds nearly 250,000 distinct CDR3 sequences; over 15% are singletons and the top ten take around 2.2%. Sequencing was done on a sample of PBMCs or a T cell subset sorted from them (not recorded which). This TCR was recovered from an adult woman who had mild COVID-19 (a few samples of this study predate the infection). Cell type and time point are not known.

The CDR3 region has the DNA TGTGCCAGCAGAGGACAGGGACTGAATTCACCCCTCCACTTT. It translates to CASRGQGLNSPLHF. This chain links TRBV6-2 or TRBV6-3 with TRBJ1-6; 8 nucleotides align to TRBD1. The CDR3 totals 14 residues. Germline CDR1 reads MNHEY; CDR2 reads SVGEGT. V lost 6 bases, J lost 7 bases, and 5 bases stayed unmatched.